A single sample gave rise to the 13 T cell receptor beta chains below, sequenced in a study of CD8 T cells in ankylosing spondylitis. TCRdb reanalysed the 5' RACE reads using MiXCR and keeps one entry per CDR3 protein. Of roughly 250,000 distinct CDR3 sequences in the sample, approximately 9% are singletons; the top ten hold approximately 7%. The sample was blood, either unsorted or a sorted T cell fraction (not recorded which). These receptors all stem from a male donor with ankylosing spondylitis or in good health (not recorded which).

This chain connects TRBV5-1 to TRBJ2-1; either TRBD1 or TRBD2 may fit D (6 bases each). Trimming took 3 bases from V and 5 from J, leaving 9 bases between them. The germline CDR1 and CDR2 sequences are SGHRS and YFSETQ. The CDR3 covers 13 residues. CDR3 region: CASSWGADNEQFF. CDR3 nucleotide sequence: TGCGCCAGCAGCTGGGGGGCAGACAATGAGCAGTTCTTC. The full variable domain, its missing parts supplied by reference TRBV5-1 and TRBJ2-1, is KAGVTQTPRYLIKTRGQQVTLSCSPISGHRSVSWYQQTPGQGLQFLFEYFSETQRNKGNFPGRFSGRQFSNSRSEMNVSTLELGDSALYLCASSWGADNEQFFGPGTRLTVL.

This clonotype was recorded many times. The V call is TRBV25-1, the J call TRBJ1-2, with 9 bases lining up with TRBD1. CDR3 length: 18 residues. From germline, CDR1 is MGHDK and CDR2 SYGVNS. The J segment lost 4 bases and the V segment lost 3 bases, leaving 15 bases of the junction unmatched. The CDR3 DNA follows: TGTGCCAGCAGTGACCGGGGGACAGGGACAAGAAACCTCTATGGCTACACCTTC. The encoded protein is CASSDRGTGTRNLYGYTF.

This clonotype was picked up many times. The chain has TRBV29-1 and TRBJ2-7; 9 bases match TRBD2. Germline V lookup: CDR1 SQVTM, CDR2 ANQGSEA. The CDR3 length is 15 residues. The J segment lost 0 bases and the V segment lost 7 bases, leaving 10 bases of the junction unmatched. CDR3 sequence: CSAKALAGISYEQYF. For the CDR3, the DNA is TGCAGCGCAAAAGCGCTAGCGGGAATCTCCTACGAGCAGTACTTC.

The V call is TRBV6-2 or TRBV6-3, the J call TRBJ1-5; D is undetermined. CDR1 MNHEY and CDR2 SVGEGT come from the germline V gene. The CDR3 has 16 residues. V was cut by 5 bases and J by 2 bases, with 16 bases left in between. CDR3 bases: TGTGCCAGCAGTAAGATCGGCAGTCTAGGCAATCAGCCCCAGCATTTT. Amino acids: CASSKIGSLGNQPQHF.

The sample holds many counts of this clonotype. This chain joins TRBV12-3 or TRBV12-4 and TRBJ1-1, with D tentatively TRBD1 (6 bases). CDR3 size: 14 residues. The V end was cut by 6 bases, the J end by 1 base, with 12 bases between. The CDR3 spells CASRSGTRNTEAFF. The CDR3 DNA is TGTGCCAGCAGATCCGGGACAAGGAACACTGAAGCTTTCTTT.

This clonotype appeared many times. The CDR3: CASSGQNNEQFF. The CDR3 DNA follows: TGTGCCAGCAGTGGACAGAACAATGAGCAGTTCTTC. The chain is built from TRBV6-5 and TRBJ2-1; D perhaps matches TRBD1 (6 bases). V dropped 5 bases and J dropped 5 bases, with 7 bases sitting between them. Germline V gene sequence: CDR1 MNHEY, CDR2 SVGAGI. CDR3 length equals 12 residues.

The V gene is TRBV6-1, the J gene TRBJ2-7, with a tentative D call TRBD1 (7 bases). Trimming removed 9 bases at V and 6 bases at J, with 15 bases between. CDR3 length equals 12 residues. CDR1 MNHNS and CDR2 SASEGT come from the germline V gene. The CDR3 sequence: CASLPGGSEQYF. CDR3 nucleotide sequence: TGTGCCAGTCTTCCAGGGGGGAGCGAGCAGTACTTC.

This clonotype was seen at least ten times. This chain uses TRBV20-1 with TRBJ2-1, with TRBD2 identical over 13 bases. Unmatched junction bases numbered 6, after V lost 6 bases and J lost 7 bases. CDR1 DFQATT and CDR2 SNEGSKA come from the germline V gene (reference sequence). This CDR3 is built from 14 residues. CDR3 in DNA: TGCAGTGCCACCGGGACTAGCGGGATTAATGAGCAGTTCTTC. Protein product: CSATGTSGINEQFF.

The chain links TRBV7-8 to TRBJ2-5; no clear D. V gave up 5 bases and J gave up 5 bases, with 6 bases separating them. Germline values: CDR1 SGHVS, CDR2 FQNEAQ. The CDR3 sequence is 11 residues long. The CDR3: CASSTWETQYF. The CDR3 nucleotides read TGTGCCAGCAGCACCTGGGAGACCCAGTACTTC.

This clonotype was found many times. The CDR3 here is CSAPPRQVGYEQFF. Here the CDR3 DNA reads TGCAGTGCTCCCCCTCGGCAGGTTGGGTATGAGCAGTTCTTC. The chain couples TRBV20-1 to TRBJ2-1, with D uncertain. V dropped 5 bases and J dropped 8 bases, with 19 bases sitting between them. The CDR3 spans 14 residues. The germline V gene encodes CDR1 DFQATT and CDR2 SNEGSKA (reference sequence).

At least ten counts were recorded for this clonotype. The rearrangement uses TRBV5-1 and TRBJ2-3, with TRBD2 matching over 7 bases. The V gene's germline CDR1 is SGHRS and CDR2 YFSETQ. V shed 4 bases, J shed 2 bases, and the junction held 4 bases outside the gene matches. This CDR3 comprises 14 residues. The CDR3 DNA sequence: TGCGCCAGCAGCACCGGGGGGTCCACAGATACGCAGTATTTT. Amino acids: CASSTGGSTDTQYF.

This clonotype was recorded at least ten times. The rearrangement uses TRBV20-1 and TRBJ1-3, with unresolved D. The CDR3 consists of 13 residues. V lost 0 bases and J lost 2, with 5 bases in between. Germline CDR1 is DFQATT and CDR2 is SNEGSKA (reference sequence). CDR3 in amino acids: CSARDGAGNTIYF. The CDR3 region has the DNA TGCAGTGCTAGAGATGGAGCTGGAAACACCATATATTTT.

About this clonotype: This sequence may be a read error, since a much larger clone differs from it by one base. The chain carries TRBV20-1 and TRBJ1-3; D remains ambiguous. The CDR3 covers 12 residues. CDR1 and CDR2 from the germline V gene are DFQATT and SNEGSKA (reference sequence). CDR3 sequence (DNA): TGCAGTGCTTCTCAAACGGGAAACGCCATATATTTT. It yields the protein CSASQTGNAIYF.